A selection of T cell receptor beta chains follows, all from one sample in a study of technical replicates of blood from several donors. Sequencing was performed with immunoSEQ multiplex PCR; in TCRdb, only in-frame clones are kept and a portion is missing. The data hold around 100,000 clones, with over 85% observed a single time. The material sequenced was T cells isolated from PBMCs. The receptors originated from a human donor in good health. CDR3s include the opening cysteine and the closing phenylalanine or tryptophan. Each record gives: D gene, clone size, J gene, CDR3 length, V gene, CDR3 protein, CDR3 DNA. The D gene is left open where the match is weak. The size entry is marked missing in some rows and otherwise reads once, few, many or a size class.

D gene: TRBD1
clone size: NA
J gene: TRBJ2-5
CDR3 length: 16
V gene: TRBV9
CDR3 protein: CASSPRTGKYQETQYF
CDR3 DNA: TGTGCCAGCAGCCCCCGGACAGGGAAGTACCAAGAGACCCAGTACTTC

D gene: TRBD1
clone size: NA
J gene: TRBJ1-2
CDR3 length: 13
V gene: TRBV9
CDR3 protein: CASSGQGSYGYTF
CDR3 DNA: TGTGCCAGCAGCGGACAGGGGTCCTATGGCTACACCTTC

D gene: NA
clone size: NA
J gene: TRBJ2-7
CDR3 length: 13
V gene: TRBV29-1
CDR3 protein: CSVEFGRRDEQYF
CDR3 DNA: TGCAGCGTTGAATTCGGGAGACGTGACGAGCAGTACTTC

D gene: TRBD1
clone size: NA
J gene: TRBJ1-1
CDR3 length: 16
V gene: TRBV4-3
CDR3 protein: CASSQSPGQHNTEAFF
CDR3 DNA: TGCGCCAGCAGCCAATCCCCGGGACAGCATAACACTGAAGCTTTCTTT

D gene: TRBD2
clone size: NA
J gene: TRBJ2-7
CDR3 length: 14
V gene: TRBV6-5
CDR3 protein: CASSLTSVAYEQYF
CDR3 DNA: TGTGCCAGCAGCCTGACTAGCGTCGCCTACGAGCAGTACTTC

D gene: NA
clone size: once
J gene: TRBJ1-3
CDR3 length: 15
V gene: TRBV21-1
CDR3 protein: CASSKSRGAGNTIYF
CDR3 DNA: TGTGCCAGCAGCAAGTCCCGGGGGGCTGGAAACACCATATATTTT

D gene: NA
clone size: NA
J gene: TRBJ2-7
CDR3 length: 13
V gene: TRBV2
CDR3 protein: CASSPSLPYEQYF
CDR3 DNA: TGTGCCAGCAGTCCGTCACTACCATACGAGCAGTACTTC

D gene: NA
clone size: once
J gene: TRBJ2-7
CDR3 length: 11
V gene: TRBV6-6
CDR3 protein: CASSENYEQYF
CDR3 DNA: TGTGCCAGCAGCGAGAACTACGAGCAGTACTTC

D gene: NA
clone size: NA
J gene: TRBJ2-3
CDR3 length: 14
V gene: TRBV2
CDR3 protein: CASSEGLVTDTQYF
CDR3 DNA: TGTGCCAGCAGTGAAGGACTAGTTACAGATACGCAGTATTTT

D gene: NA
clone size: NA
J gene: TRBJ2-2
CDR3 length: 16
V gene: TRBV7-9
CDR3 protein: CASSLRVVSVTGELFF
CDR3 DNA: TGTGCCAGCAGTCTTAGAGTCGTATCGGTCACCGGGGAGCTGTTTTTT

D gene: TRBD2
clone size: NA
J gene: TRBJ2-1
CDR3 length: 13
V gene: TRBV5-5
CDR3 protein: CASSPRTSGQQFF
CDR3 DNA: TGTGCCAGCAGCCCCAGGACTAGCGGGCAGCAGTTCTTC

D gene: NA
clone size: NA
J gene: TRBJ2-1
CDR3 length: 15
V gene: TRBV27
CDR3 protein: CASSLSEGYYNEQFF
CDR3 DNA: TGTGCCAGCAGTTTATCCGAGGGTTACTACAATGAGCAGTTCTTC

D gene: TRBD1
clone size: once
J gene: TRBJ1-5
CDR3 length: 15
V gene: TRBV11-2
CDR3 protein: CASSLQQGFNQPQHF
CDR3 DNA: TGTGCCAGCAGCTTACAACAGGGGTTTAATCAGCCCCAGCATTTT

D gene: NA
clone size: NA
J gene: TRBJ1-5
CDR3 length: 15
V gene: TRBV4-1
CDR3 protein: CASSQYDPSDQPQHF
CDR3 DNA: TGCGCCAGCAGCCAATATGATCCGAGTGATCAGCCCCAGCATTTT

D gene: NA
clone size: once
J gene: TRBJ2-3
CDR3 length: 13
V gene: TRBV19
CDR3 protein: CASSFGGGDTQYF
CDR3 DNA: TGTGCCAGTAGTTTTGGAGGCGGGGATACGCAGTATTTT

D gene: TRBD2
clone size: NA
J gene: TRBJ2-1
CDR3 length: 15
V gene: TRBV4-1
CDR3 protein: CASSSSGLEYNEQFF
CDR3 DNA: TGCGCCAGCAGCTCATCCGGACTAGAGTACAATGAGCAGTTCTTC

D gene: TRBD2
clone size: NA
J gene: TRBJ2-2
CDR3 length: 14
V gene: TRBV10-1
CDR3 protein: CASTGGENTGELFF
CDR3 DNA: TGCGCCAGCACGGGGGGAGAGAACACCGGGGAGCTGTTTTTT

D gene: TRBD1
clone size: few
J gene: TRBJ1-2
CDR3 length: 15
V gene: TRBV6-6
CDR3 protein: CASSYYPGGIYGYTF
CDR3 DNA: TGTGCCAGCAGTTATTACCCAGGGGGCATCTACGGCTACACCTTC

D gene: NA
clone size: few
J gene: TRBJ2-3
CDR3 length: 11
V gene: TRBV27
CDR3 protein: CASSREDTQYF
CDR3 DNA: TGTGCCAGCAGCAGGGAAGATACGCAGTATTTT

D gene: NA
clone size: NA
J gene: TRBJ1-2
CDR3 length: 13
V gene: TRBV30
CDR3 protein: CAWSVLTSGSYTF
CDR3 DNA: TGTGCCTGGAGTGTACTAACAAGCGGTAGCTACACCTTC

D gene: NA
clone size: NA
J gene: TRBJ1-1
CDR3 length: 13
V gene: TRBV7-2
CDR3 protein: CASSWQGNTEAFF
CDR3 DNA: TGTGCCAGCAGCTGGCAGGGGAACACTGAAGCTTTCTTT

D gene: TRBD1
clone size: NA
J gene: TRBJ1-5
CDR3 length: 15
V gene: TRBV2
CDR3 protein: CASTGPGQGNQPQHF
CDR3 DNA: TGTGCCAGCACAGGTCCGGGACAGGGTAATCAGCCCCAGCATTTT

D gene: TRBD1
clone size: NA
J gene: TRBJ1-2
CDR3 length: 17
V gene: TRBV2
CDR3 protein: CASSEYRGRTGKHGYTF
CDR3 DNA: TGTGCCAGCAGTGAATATAGGGGGCGTACTGGCAAGCATGGCTACACCTTC

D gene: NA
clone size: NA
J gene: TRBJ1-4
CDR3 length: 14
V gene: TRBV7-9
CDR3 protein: CASSLAGPDLKLFF
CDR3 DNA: TGTGCCAGCAGCTTGGCAGGCCCTGATTTAAAACTGTTTTTT

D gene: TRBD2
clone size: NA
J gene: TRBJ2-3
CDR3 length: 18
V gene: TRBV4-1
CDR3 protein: CASSLMEQREATTDTQYF
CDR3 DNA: TGCGCCAGCAGCCTCATGGAGCAGCGGGAGGCGACCACAGATACGCAGTATTTT

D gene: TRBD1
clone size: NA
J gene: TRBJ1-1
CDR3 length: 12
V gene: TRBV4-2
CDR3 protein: CASSLGQGVPFF
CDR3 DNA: TGTGCCAGCAGCCTCGGACAGGGGGTCCCTTTCTTT

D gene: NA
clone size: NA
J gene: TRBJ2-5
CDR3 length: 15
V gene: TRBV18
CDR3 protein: CASSPNLEGGETQYF
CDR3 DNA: TGTGCCAGCTCCCCCAACCTCGAGGGAGGAGAGACCCAGTACTTC

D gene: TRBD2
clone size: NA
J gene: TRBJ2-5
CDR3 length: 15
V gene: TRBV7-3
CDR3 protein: CASSRLAGGQWAQYF
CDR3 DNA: TGTGCCAGCAGCCGACTAGCGGGTGGGCAGTGGGCCCAGTACTTC

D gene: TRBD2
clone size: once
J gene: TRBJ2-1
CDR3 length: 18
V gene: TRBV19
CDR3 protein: CASSPAPHSGSTYNEQFF
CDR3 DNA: TGTGCCAGTAGCCCCGCACCACATAGCGGGAGCACCTACAATGAGCAGTTCTTC

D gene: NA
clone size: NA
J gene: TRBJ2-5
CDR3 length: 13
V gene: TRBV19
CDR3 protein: CASGPNREETQYF
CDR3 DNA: TGTGCCAGTGGACCTAACAGGGAAGAGACCCAGTACTTC

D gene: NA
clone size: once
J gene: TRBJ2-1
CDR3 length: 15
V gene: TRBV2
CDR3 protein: CASVIGGISYNEQFF
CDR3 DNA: TGTGCCAGTGTTATCGGCGGCATATCCTACAATGAGCAGTTCTTC

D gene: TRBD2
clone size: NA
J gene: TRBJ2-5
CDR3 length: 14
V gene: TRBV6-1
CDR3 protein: CASSEAGGRETQYF
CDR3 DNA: TGTGCCAGCAGTGAAGCGGGAGGGCGGGAGACCCAGTACTTC

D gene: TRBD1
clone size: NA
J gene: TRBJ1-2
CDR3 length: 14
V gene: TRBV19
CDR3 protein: CASSLGQGLLGYTF
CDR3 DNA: TGTGCCAGTAGTCTCGGACAGGGTCTACTTGGCTACACCTTC

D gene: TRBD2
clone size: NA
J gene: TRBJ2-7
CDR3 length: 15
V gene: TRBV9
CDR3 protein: CASSLSGSPSYEQYF
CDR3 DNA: TGTGCCAGCAGCCTTAGCGGGAGCCCCTCCTACGAGCAGTACTTC

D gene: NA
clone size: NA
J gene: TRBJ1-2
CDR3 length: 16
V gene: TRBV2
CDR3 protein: CASPGVNAVYGDGYTF
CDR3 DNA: TGTGCCAGCCCTGGGGTTAACGCGGTGTACGGGGATGGCTACACCTTC

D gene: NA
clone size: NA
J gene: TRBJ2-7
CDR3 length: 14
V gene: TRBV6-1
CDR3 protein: CASSARAYPYEQYF
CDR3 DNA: TGTGCCAGCAGTGCCAGGGCGTATCCCTACGAGCAGTACTTC

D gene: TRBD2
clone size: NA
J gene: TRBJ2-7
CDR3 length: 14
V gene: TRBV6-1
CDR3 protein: CASSDLADYYEQYF
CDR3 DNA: TGTGCCAGCAGTGATCTAGCGGATTACTACGAGCAGTACTTC